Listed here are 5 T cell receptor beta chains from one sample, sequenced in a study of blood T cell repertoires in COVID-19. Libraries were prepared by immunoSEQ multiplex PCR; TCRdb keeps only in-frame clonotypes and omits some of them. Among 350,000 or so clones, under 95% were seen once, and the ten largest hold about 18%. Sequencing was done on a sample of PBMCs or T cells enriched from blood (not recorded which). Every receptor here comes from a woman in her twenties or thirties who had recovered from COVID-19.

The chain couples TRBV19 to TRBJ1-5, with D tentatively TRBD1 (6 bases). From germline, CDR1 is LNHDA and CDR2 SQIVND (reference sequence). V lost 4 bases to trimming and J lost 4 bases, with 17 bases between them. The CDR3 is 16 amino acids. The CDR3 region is CASSKGGGAKNQPQHF. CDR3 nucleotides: TGTGCCAGTAGTAAGGGCGGGGGGGCTAAAAATCAGCCCCAGCATTTT.

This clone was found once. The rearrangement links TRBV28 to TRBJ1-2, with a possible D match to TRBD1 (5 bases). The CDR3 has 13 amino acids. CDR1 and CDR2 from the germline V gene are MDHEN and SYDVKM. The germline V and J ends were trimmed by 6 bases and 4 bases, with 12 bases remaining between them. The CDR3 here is CASRLTVSYGYTF. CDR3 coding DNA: TGTGCCAGCAGGCTGACAGTTAGCTATGGCTACACCTTC.

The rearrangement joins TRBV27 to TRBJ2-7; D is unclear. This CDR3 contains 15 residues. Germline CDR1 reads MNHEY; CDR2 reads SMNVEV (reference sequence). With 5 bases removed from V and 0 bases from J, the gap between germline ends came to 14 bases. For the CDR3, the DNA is TGTGCCAGCAGTCCCCGAAACATGCCCTCCTACGAGCAGTACTTC. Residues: CASSPRNMPSYEQYF.

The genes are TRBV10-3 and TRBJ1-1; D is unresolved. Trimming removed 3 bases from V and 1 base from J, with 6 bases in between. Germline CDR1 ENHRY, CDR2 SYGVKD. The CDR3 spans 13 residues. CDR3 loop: CAISDWQNTEAFF. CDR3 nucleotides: TGTGCCATCAGTGACTGGCAGAACACTGAAGCTTTCTTT.

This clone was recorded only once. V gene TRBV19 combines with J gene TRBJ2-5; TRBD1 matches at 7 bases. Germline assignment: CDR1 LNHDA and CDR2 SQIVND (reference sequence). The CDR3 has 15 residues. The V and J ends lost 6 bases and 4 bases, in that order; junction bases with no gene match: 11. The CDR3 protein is CASSEETGWRETQYF. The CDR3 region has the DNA TGTGCCAGTAGCGAAGAGACAGGGTGGCGAGAGACCCAGTACTTC.